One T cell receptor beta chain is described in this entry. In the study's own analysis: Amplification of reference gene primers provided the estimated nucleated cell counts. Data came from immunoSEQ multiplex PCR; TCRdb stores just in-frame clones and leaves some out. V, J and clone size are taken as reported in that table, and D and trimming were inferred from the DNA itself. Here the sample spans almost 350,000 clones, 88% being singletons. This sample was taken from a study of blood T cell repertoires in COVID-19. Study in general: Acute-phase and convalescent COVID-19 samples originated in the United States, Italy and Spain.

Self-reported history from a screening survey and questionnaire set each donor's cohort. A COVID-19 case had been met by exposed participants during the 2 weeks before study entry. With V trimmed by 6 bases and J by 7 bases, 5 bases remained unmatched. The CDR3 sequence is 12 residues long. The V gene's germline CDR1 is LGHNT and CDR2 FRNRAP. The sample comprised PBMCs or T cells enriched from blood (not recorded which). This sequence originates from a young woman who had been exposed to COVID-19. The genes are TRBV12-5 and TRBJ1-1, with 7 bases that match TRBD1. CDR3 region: CASGVTGVEAFF. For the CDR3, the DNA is TGTGCTAGTGGCGTTACAGGGGTTGAAGCTTTCTTT.